Given below is one TCR beta chain in context. Germline V gene lookup returns CDR1 SGHDN and CDR2 FVKESK. This CDR3 is 13 amino acids long. The V gene end was trimmed by 4 bases and the J gene end by 4 bases; junction bases not matched to a gene: 3. This entry belongs to a study of blood T cell repertoires in COVID-19. Study details: Both acute and convalescent COVID-19 samples were obtained from the United States, Italy and Spain. Sample material is recorded as cDNA or gDNA derived from T cells, B-cell-depleted T cells, or PBMCs.

Libraries were prepared by immunoSEQ multiplex PCR; TCRdb keeps only in-frame clonotypes and omits some of them. This table has 260,000 or so clones, 81% appearing once. Followed over time, Seattle patients had been enrolled while infection was active. The receptor's source is a woman of 80 years or more with COVID-19, enrolled during active disease. Sequenced sample: peripheral blood. V is TRBV14 and J is TRBJ2-5; 7 nucleotides align to TRBD1. The CDR3 loop reads CASSLGQIETQYF. CDR3 bases: TGTGCCAGCAGCCTGGGACAGATAGAGACCCAGTACTTC.